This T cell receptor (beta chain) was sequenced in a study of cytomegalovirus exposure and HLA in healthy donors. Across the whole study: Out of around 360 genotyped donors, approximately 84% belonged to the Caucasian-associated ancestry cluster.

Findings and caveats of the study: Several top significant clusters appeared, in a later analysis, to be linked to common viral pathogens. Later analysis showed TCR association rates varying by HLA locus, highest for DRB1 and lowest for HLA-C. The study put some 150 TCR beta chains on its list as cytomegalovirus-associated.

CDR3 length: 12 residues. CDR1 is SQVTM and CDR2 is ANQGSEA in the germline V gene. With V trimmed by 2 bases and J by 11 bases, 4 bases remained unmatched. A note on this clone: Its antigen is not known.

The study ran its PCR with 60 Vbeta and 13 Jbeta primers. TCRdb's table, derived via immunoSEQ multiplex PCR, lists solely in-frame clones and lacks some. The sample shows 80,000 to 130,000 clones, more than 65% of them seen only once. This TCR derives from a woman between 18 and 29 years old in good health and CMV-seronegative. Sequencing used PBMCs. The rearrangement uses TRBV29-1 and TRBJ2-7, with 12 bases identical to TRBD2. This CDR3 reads CSVELAGGFKYF. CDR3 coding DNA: TGCAGCGTTGAACTAGCGGGAGGGTTTAAGTACTTC.